Included here is one TCR beta chain sequence, with context. The data originate from a study of blood T cell repertoires in COVID-19. On the study more broadly: Specimens from acute and convalescent COVID-19 originated in the United States, Italy and Spain. The cDNA or gDNA used as material had been derived from T cells, B-cell-depleted T cells, or PBMCs.

Germline lookup yields CDR1 LGHDT and CDR2 YNNKEL (reference sequence). The CDR3 is 13 residues long. V lost 6 bases and J 1 base, leaving 9 bases between the germline ends. Original processing methods: Using reference gene primer amplification, nucleated cell counts were estimated. The protocol was immunoSEQ multiplex PCR, while the TCRdb copy is restricted to in-frame clones and leaves out a portion. D and trimming come from the DNA, and the V and J calls and clone size come from that table. The table lists around 20,000 clones, 91% of them singletons. Sequencing was done on a sample of peripheral blood. This receptor was obtained from a human donor in a cohort sampled during active COVID-19. The chain combines TRBV3-1 (or the pseudogene TRBV3-2) with TRBJ2-5, with D possibly TRBD1 on 5 matching bases. CDR3 DNA: TGTGCCAGCAGTGGACATAGCCAAGAGACCCAGTACTTC. Its translation: CASSGHSQETQYF.